This T cell receptor (beta chain) was identified in a study of blood T cell repertoires in COVID-19. Study in general: Whether acute or convalescent, the COVID-19 samples came from the United States, Italy and Spain. Nucleic acid was either cDNA or gDNA, and it came from T cells, B-cell-depleted T cells, or PBMCs.

Unmatched junction bases numbered 1, after V lost 3 bases and J lost 2 bases. Germline loops: CDR1 MNHEY, CDR2 SMNVEV (reference sequence). The length of the CDR3 is 14 residues. Measured with immunoSEQ multiplex PCR; TCRdb has only the in-frame clones, and not every one. Counted here are fewer than 300,000 clones, 85% to 90% occurring once; the ten biggest clones make up roughly 12%. Seattle patients were enrolled while actively infected and followed longitudinally. This TCR was recovered from a man aged 50 or older with COVID-19, enrolled during active disease. The chain is built from TRBV27 and TRBJ1-3, with 7 bases fitting TRBD1. The sequencing input was peripheral blood. CDR3 coding DNA: TGTGCCAGCAGTTTGCAGGGGGCTGGAAACACCATATATTTT. Translating it yields CASSLQGAGNTIYF.